The 31 T cell receptor beta chains below were found in one sample sequenced in a study of CD8 T cells in ankylosing spondylitis. TCRdb analysed the 5' RACE reads with MiXCR anew, one entry per CDR3 protein. The sample holds tens of thousands of distinct CDR3 sequences, less than 3.5% seen once. Sequenced sample: blood, either unsorted or a sorted T cell fraction (not recorded which). These TCRs come from a male donor with ankylosing spondylitis or in good health (not recorded which).

In this sample, this clonotype turned up many times. CDR3 sequence: CASSGGETQYF. The CDR3 bases are TGTGCCAGCAGCGGGGGGGAGACCCAGTACTTC. J is TRBJ2-5 and V is TRBV9; D tentatively fits TRBD1 or TRBD2 (5 bases each). Trimming stripped 3 bases from V and 5 bases from J, with 5 bases between. Germline CDR1 SGDLS, CDR2 YYNGEE. The length of the CDR3 is 11 residues.

This clonotype was detected ten times or more. The CDR3 spells CASSPSGERHQPQHF. The CDR3 bases are TGTGCCAGCAGCCCCTCGGGGGAGAGGCATCAGCCCCAGCATTTT. This rearrangement joins TRBV9 to TRBJ1-5; possibly TRBD1 for D (5 bases). Germline CDR1 SGDLS, CDR2 YYNGEE. The CDR3 spans 15 residues. Trimming left V 4 bases short and J 5 bases short, with 16 bases between.

This clonotype was detected many times. The chain combines TRBV10-1 with TRBJ2-3, with 8 bases lining up with TRBD1. The V segment lost 8 bases and the J segment 2 bases; nucleotides outside the gene matches: 6. CDR1 is WNHNN and CDR2 is SYGVQD in the germline V gene (reference sequence). This CDR3 is built from 14 residues. The CDR3 protein is CASPKGQVTDTQYF. For the CDR3, the DNA is TGCGCCAGCCCAAAGGGACAGGTCACAGATACGCAGTATTTT.

To note about this clonotype: A single base separates this from a much larger clone, so it may be a read error. The chain joins TRBV9 to TRBJ2-1; possible D gene TRBD2, 6 bases. The CDR3 length is 14 residues. Between the trimmed V and J ends, which lost 5 bases and 9 bases, there was a span of 18 bases. Germline loops: CDR1 SGDLS, CDR2 YYNGEE. Written as DNA, the CDR3 is TGTGCCAGCAGAGGGCACCTGGGAGCGGGTGAGCAGTTCTTC. It specifies CASRGHLGAGEQFF.

There are many counts of this clonotype. The genes are TRBV9 and TRBJ2-7; 7 nucleotides line up with TRBD2. Trimming cost V 3 bases and J 2 bases; bases outside gene matches: 5. The V gene's germline CDR1 is SGDLS and CDR2 YYNGEE. The CDR3 extends over 14 amino acids. The CDR3 loop is CASSGGGDAYEQYF. DNA for the CDR3: TGTGCCAGCAGCGGGGGGGGAGATGCCTACGAGCAGTACTTC.

At least ten counts were recorded for this clonotype. This rearrangement joins TRBV9 to TRBJ2-2; TRBD1 might be the D (5 bases). The germline V gene encodes CDR1 SGDLS and CDR2 YYNGEE. V lost 4 bases and J lost 4, with 11 bases in between. The CDR3 spans 14 residues. The CDR3 DNA reads TGTGCCAGCAGCATCAGACAGAGCACCGGGGAGCTGTTTTTT. It specifies CASSIRQSTGELFF. Using reference TRBV9 and TRBJ2-2 for the parts outside the CDR3, the full variable domain is DSGVTQTPKHLITATGQRVTLRCSPRSGDLSVYWYQQSLDQGLQFLIQYYNGEERAKGNILERFSAQQFPDLHSELNLSSLELGDSALYFCASSIRQSTGELFFGEGSRLTVL.

A word on this clonotype: This may arise from a read error, as a much more abundant clone is one base away. The chain combines TRBV9 with TRBJ2-7; weak D call: TRBD1 (6 bases). This CDR3 is 16 amino acids long. Looked up from germline, CDR1 is SGDLS and CDR2 is YYNGEE. The CDR3 DNA follows: TGTGCCAGCAGCTCTCCTAAGGGGGAGCCCTCCTCCGAGCAGTACTTC. Protein: CASSSPKGEPSSEQYF.

At least ten counts were recorded for this clonotype. The chain carries TRBV9 and TRBJ2-3; D gene uncertain. CDR3 size: 12 residues. V was shortened by 2 bases and J by 4 bases, with 5 bases between the two germline ends. CDR1 and CDR2 (germline): SGDLS, YYNGEE. The CDR3 spells CASSVDSDTQYF. DNA for the CDR3: TGTGCCAGCAGCGTCGACTCAGATACGCAGTATTTT.

This clonotype was picked up many times. The V call is TRBV9, the J call TRBJ1-2; D call uncertain. V was clipped by 0 bases and J by 2 bases, with 11 bases between them. There are 15 residues in the CDR3. The germline V gene has CDR1 SGDLS and CDR2 YYNGEE. CDR3 residues: CASSVDVGPNYGYTF. DNA of the CDR3: TGTGCCAGCAGCGTAGATGTGGGCCCAAACTATGGCTACACCTTC.

The V gene is TRBV3-1, the J gene TRBJ2-2, with D possibly TRBD1 on 6 matching bases. Germline CDR1 reads LGHDT; CDR2 reads YNNKEL (reference sequence). The CDR3 spans 15 residues. V was clipped by 4 bases and J by 5 bases, with 14 bases between them. The CDR3 loop reads CASSPQGPLTGELFF. As DNA, the CDR3 is TGTGCCAGCAGCCCCCAGGGGCCTCTTACCGGGGAGCTGTTTTTT.

This clonotype was seen many times. The rearrangement links TRBV9 to TRBJ2-3, with 7 bases matching TRBD2. The germline gives CDR1 SGDLS, CDR2 YYNGEE. This CDR3 comprises 17 residues. The J segment lost 1 base and the V segment lost 0 bases, leaving 8 bases of the junction unmatched. The CDR3 reads CASSVGGLVEGTDTQYF. The CDR3 DNA is TGTGCCAGCAGCGTAGGCGGACTAGTTGAGGGCACAGATACGCAGTATTTT.

This clonotype was seen many times. This chain uses TRBV9 with TRBJ2-3, with TRBD2 matching 7 bases. The CDR3 spans 15 residues. Germline lookup yields CDR1 SGDLS and CDR2 YYNGEE. The ends lost 0 bases at V and 2 bases at J; junction bases unmatched: 3. In DNA form, the CDR3 reads TGTGCCAGCAGCGTAGGGGGGGGAACCACAGATACGCAGTATTTT. This sequence encodes CASSVGGGTTDTQYF.

This clonotype was counted ten times or more. The J gene is TRBJ2-7, the V gene TRBV9; 11 nucleotides agree with TRBD2. Germline loops: CDR1 SGDLS, CDR2 YYNGEE. The CDR3 has 17 amino acids. V shed 0 bases, J shed 6 bases, and the junction held 11 bases outside the gene matches. The CDR3 DNA reads TGTGCCAGCAGCGTAGATTCATCGGGACTAGCGGTTCGCGAGCAGTACTTC. Translation gives CASSVDSSGLAVREQYF.

Many counts were recorded for this clonotype. The rearrangement joins TRBV9 to TRBJ2-5; 8 bases map to TRBD1. CDR1 and CDR2 (germline): SGDLS, YYNGEE. The CDR3 runs to 16 residues. V shed 2 bases and J 1 base; nucleotides not matched to a gene: 7. The CDR3 loop is CASSVIGQGGQETQYF. CDR3 nucleotides: TGTGCCAGCAGCGTTATTGGACAGGGAGGCCAAGAGACCCAGTACTTC.

This clonotype occurred many times. This chain links TRBV9 with TRBJ1-4; 9 nucleotides agree with TRBD1. Germline V gene data show CDR1 as SGDLS and CDR2 as YYNGEE. There are 14 residues in the CDR3. The V segment lost 3 bases and the J segment 7 bases; nucleotides outside the gene matches: 4. CDR3 region: CASSAGQGGEKLFF. In DNA form, the CDR3 reads TGTGCCAGCAGCGCGGGACAGGGTGGTGAAAAACTGTTTTTT.

This chain links TRBV9 with TRBJ1-6, with 11 bases lining up with TRBD1. CDR1 is SGDLS, CDR2 YYNGEE, per germline. This CDR3 comprises 15 residues. The V gene end was trimmed by 4 bases and the J gene end by 7 bases; junction bases not matched to a gene: 4. CDR3 sequence (DNA): TGTGCCAGCAGCCTTGGACAGGGGGCGAATTCACCCCTCCACTTT. Translation: CASSLGQGANSPLHF.

This clonotype was observed many times. This chain joins TRBV9 and TRBJ2-7, with unresolved D. The germline gives CDR1 SGDLS, CDR2 YYNGEE. V was clipped by 0 bases and J by 2 bases, with 9 bases between them. The CDR3 totals 14 residues. The CDR3 DNA follows: TGTGCCAGCAGCGTAGACAGATTCCCCTACGAGCAGTACTTC. Amino acid sequence: CASSVDRFPYEQYF.

Only a few counts were recorded for this clonotype. A much bigger clone sits one base away, suggesting this may be a read error. This rearrangement joins TRBV9 to TRBJ2-3, with TRBD2 matching over 9 bases. This CDR3 spans 15 amino acids. The germline V gene has CDR1 SGDLS and CDR2 YYNGEE. The ends lost 3 bases at V and 3 bases at J; junction bases unmatched: 5. The CDR3 nucleotides are TGTGCCAGCAGCGCCGCGGGAGGGCGGACAGATACGCAGTATTTT. Translated, it gives CASSAAGGRTDTQYF.

At least ten counts were recorded for this clonotype. V is TRBV9 and J is TRBJ1-3, with no clear D. There are 17 residues in the CDR3. V lost 2 bases and J 0 bases, leaving 15 bases between the germline ends. Germline V CDR1 and CDR2: SGDLS, YYNGEE. The CDR3 here is CASSVSAGRYSGNTIYF. CDR3 DNA: TGTGCCAGCAGCGTGTCGGCAGGCCGCTACTCTGGAAACACCATATATTTT.

The table lists this clonotype with many counts. J is TRBJ1-1 and V is TRBV9; TRBD1 aligns across 12 bases. This CDR3 has 17 amino acids. Germline CDR1 reads SGDLS; CDR2 reads YYNGEE. V lost 0 bases, J lost 5 bases, and 8 bases stayed unmatched. In nucleotides, the CDR3 is TGTGCCAGCAGCGTAGCTTCCGGGGACAGGGGGCGAACTGAAGCTTTCTTT. Protein sequence: CASSVASGDRGRTEAFF.

There are many counts of this clonotype. The gene calls are TRBV9 and TRBJ1-6; a possible D gene is TRBD1 (5 bases). Germline lookup yields CDR1 SGDLS and CDR2 YYNGEE. The V end lost 3 bases, the J end lost 7 bases, and 17 bases lay between the germline ends. The CDR3 has 16 amino acids. CDR3 DNA: TGTGCCAGCAGCGGCTCGCAGGGTCTTTGGAATTCACCCCTCCACTTT. Amino acid sequence: CASSGSQGLWNSPLHF.

This clonotype came up many times. The rearrangement joins TRBV9 to TRBJ1-1; D not certain. Trimming pared 0 bases from V and 0 bases from J, leaving 3 bases between. CDR1 SGDLS and CDR2 YYNGEE come from the germline V gene. The CDR3 length is 13 residues. The CDR3 DNA reads TGTGCCAGCAGCGTAGCCCTGAACACTGAAGCTTTCTTT. It encodes CASSVALNTEAFF. Complete variable domain (other parts from reference TRBV9 and TRBJ1-1): DSGVTQTPKHLITATGQRVTLRCSPRSGDLSVYWYQQSLDQGLQFLIQYYNGEERAKGNILERFSAQQFPDLHSELNLSSLELGDSALYFCASSVALNTEAFFGQGTRLTVV.

This clonotype was picked up many times. This rearrangement joins TRBV9 to TRBJ2-7, with a possible D match to TRBD2 (6 bases). The CDR3 is 13 amino acids. Germline V CDR1 and CDR2: SGDLS, YYNGEE. V dropped 3 bases and J dropped 2 bases, with 9 bases sitting between them. The CDR3, as DNA: TGTGCCAGCAGCGGGGGACTCGCCTACGAGCAGTACTTC. Translation gives CASSGGLAYEQYF.

This clonotype was seen ten or more times. In nucleotides, the CDR3 is TGTGCCAGCAGCCATGGGACGCGACAAGAGACCCAGTACTTC. Translation: CASSHGTRQETQYF. The chain employs TRBV9 and TRBJ2-5; either TRBD1 or TRBD2 may supply D (5 bases each). The germline V and J ends were trimmed by 4 bases and 2 bases, with 12 bases remaining between them. CDR3 length: 14 residues. The germline V gene has CDR1 SGDLS and CDR2 YYNGEE. Based on the CDR3 plus reference TRBV9 and TRBJ2-5, the full variable domain is DSGVTQTPKHLITATGQRVTLRCSPRSGDLSVYWYQQSLDQGLQFLIQYYNGEERAKGNILERFSAQQFPDLHSELNLSSLELGDSALYFCASSHGTRQETQYFGPGTRLLVL.

Many counts were recorded for this clonotype. The chain carries TRBV9 and TRBJ2-1; TRBD2 is a possible D gene (6 bases). Germline assignment: CDR1 SGDLS and CDR2 YYNGEE. Trimming pared 3 bases from V and 3 bases from J, leaving 10 bases between. This CDR3 has 14 amino acids. The CDR3 is CASSAGTHYNEQFF. The CDR3 coding sequence is TGTGCCAGCAGCGCCGGGACTCACTACAATGAGCAGTTCTTC. The full variable domain, in which reference TRBV9 and TRBJ2-1 provide the parts outside the CDR3, is DSGVTQTPKHLITATGQRVTLRCSPRSGDLSVYWYQQSLDQGLQFLIQYYNGEERAKGNILERFSAQQFPDLHSELNLSSLELGDSALYFCASSAGTHYNEQFFGPGTRLTVL.

In this sample, this clonotype turned up many times. The chain's CDR3 is CASSVAGDSRSYEQYF. In DNA, the CDR3 is TGTGCCAGCAGCGTAGCGGGGGATAGTCGATCCTACGAGCAGTACTTC. The chain combines TRBV9 with TRBJ2-7; weak D call: TRBD2 (6 bases). The length of the CDR3 is 16 residues. Trimming took off 0 bases at V and 1 base at J, with 14 bases between the two ends. Germline V CDR1 and CDR2: SGDLS, YYNGEE.

The chain joins TRBV9 to TRBJ2-7, with TRBD1 matching 9 bases. The CDR3 runs to 15 residues. Losses at the gene ends were 1 base for V and 7 bases for J; bases not matched to a gene: 9. Germline V CDR1 and CDR2: SGDLS, YYNGEE. CDR3: CASSVKGTGSGEQYF. The CDR3 DNA sequence: TGTGCCAGCAGCGTAAAGGGGACAGGGTCTGGGGAGCAGTACTTC.

In its sample, this clonotype was seen many times. The chain joins TRBV9 to TRBJ2-2; 11 bases map to TRBD1. V shed 6 bases and J 4 bases; nucleotides not matched to a gene: 8. This CDR3 contains 16 residues. The germline gives CDR1 SGDLS, CDR2 YYNGEE. The CDR3 loop is CASTRLGQGATGELFF. The CDR3, as DNA: TGTGCCAGCACCCGTTTAGGACAGGGGGCCACCGGGGAGCTGTTTTTT.

This clonotype was seen many times. The rearrangement links TRBV9 to TRBJ1-5; 7 bases map to TRBD1. Trimming cost V 0 bases and J 7 bases; bases outside gene matches: 7. This CDR3 is 15 amino acids long. Per the germline V gene, CDR1 is SGDLS and CDR2 is YYNGEE. CDR3 sequence: CASSVGQGFHQPQHF. CDR3 coding DNA: TGTGCCAGCAGCGTAGGACAGGGTTTCCACCAGCCCCAGCATTTT.

This clonotype showed up many times. The chain combines TRBV9 with TRBJ1-1, with D unresolved. The CDR3 length is 14 residues. The V end was cut by 0 bases, the J end by 2 bases, with 8 bases between. Germline CDR1 is SGDLS and CDR2 is YYNGEE. The DNA for the CDR3 is TGTGCCAGCAGCGTAGCGGCGGGTAACACTGAAGCTTTCTTT. It specifies CASSVAAGNTEAFF.

This clonotype was seen a handful of times. The chain couples TRBV9 to TRBJ2-1; D may correspond to TRBD1 or TRBD2 (5 bases each). The CDR3 is 21 amino acids. Germline-derived CDR1 and CDR2 are SGDLS and YYNGEE. The V end was cut by 0 bases, the J end by 0 bases, with 25 bases between. The CDR3 DNA is TGTGCCAGCAGCGTAGGAGGGGCTTGGCTTGAGGGCGGCAGCTCCTACAATGAGCAGTTCTTC. Translated, it gives CASSVGGAWLEGGSSYNEQFF. Filled out from reference TRBV9 and TRBJ2-1, the complete variable domain reads DSGVTQTPKHLITATGQRVTLRCSPRSGDLSVYWYQQSLDQGLQFLIQYYNGEERAKGNILERFSAQQFPDLHSELNLSSLELGDSALYFCASSVGGAWLEGGSSYNEQFFGPGTRLTVL.